Here is one T cell receptor (beta chain) with its context. Sequencing was performed with immunoSEQ multiplex PCR; in TCRdb, only in-frame clones are kept and a portion is missing. The sample includes tens of thousands of clones, about four fifths seen only once; the top ten take around 5.8%. The sample originates from a study of blood T cell repertoires in COVID-19. CDR3 length: 13 amino acids. Germline V CDR1 and CDR2: MNHEY, SVGAGI. Trimming shortened V by 5 bases and J by 8 bases, and 15 bases separated the two germline ends. This rearrangement joins TRBV6-5 to TRBJ1-2, with D possibly TRBD1 on 6 matching bases. The sequenced sample was peripheral blood. This sequence originates from a man aged 55 to 70 with acute or convalescent COVID-19. CDR3 residues: CASSPDRLRGYTF. The CDR3 DNA is TGTGCCAGCAGTCCAGACAGGCTCAGGGGCTACACCTTC.